The source of this T cell receptor beta chain is a study of tumor and adjacent non-tumor tissue in lung cancer. Overall study: There were 12 adenocarcinoma, a couple of squamous cell carcinoma and 1 small cell lung cancer cases. Each sample yielded 4 million to 4.5 million productive TCRbeta reads on average.

This CDR3 has 13 amino acids. Germline V gene lookup returns CDR1 MNHEY and CDR2 SVGAGI. The V end lost 8 bases, the J end lost 3 bases, and 14 bases lay between the germline ends. RNA was extracted from bulk tissue without any cell sorting. Three rounds of nested PCR, following a modified ARM-PCR protocol, produced the TCRbeta library. One entry per CDR3 protein results from TCRdb running MiXCR on the multiplex PCR reads. The sample lists about 110,000 distinct CDR3 sequences, about 80% occurring once. Sequenced material: lung tumor tissue. The chain recombines TRBV6-5 with TRBJ2-7, with TRBD1 as a possible D gene (5 bases). The sequence derives from a man aged 70-80 years with non-small cell lung cancer. CDR3 in amino acids: CASCRTGVYEQYF. The CDR3 DNA is TGTGCCAGCTGTCGAACAGGAGTCTACGAGCAGTACTTC.